The entry that follows covers one T cell receptor (beta chain) sequence. Its antigen is unknown. The data stem from a study of radiotherapy plus CTLA-4 blockade in lung cancer. Study-level information: Objective responses were recorded in 15% to 20% of patients, with disease control recorded in approximately 32%. Broader study findings: Response, reportedly, was best predicted by interferon-beta along with early blood T cell clone dynamics. Subsequent to radiotherapy plus ipilimumab, tumor-derived TCR clones underwent expansion in blood.

CDR1 LNHDA and CDR2 SQIVND come from the germline V gene (reference sequence). This CDR3 comprises 14 residues. V dropped 3 bases and J dropped 2 bases, with 8 bases sitting between them. Generated by immunoSEQ multiplex PCR, the TCRdb table keeps only in-frame clones and is missing some. The sample contains tens of thousands of clones, around 76% of which appear only once. Those with chemo-refractory metastatic non-small-cell lung cancer were treated with focal radiation combined with CTLA-4 blockade using ipilimumab. The source was peripheral blood, collected from a patient treated with radiotherapy plus ipilimumab. The chain has TRBV19 and TRBJ1-5, with D uncertain. This receptor was identified in a human donor with non-small cell lung cancer who had stable disease on radiotherapy plus ipilimumab. The CDR3 spells CASSILTGNQPQHF. CDR3 DNA: TGTGCCAGTAGTATCTTAACAGGCAATCAGCCCCAGCATTTT.